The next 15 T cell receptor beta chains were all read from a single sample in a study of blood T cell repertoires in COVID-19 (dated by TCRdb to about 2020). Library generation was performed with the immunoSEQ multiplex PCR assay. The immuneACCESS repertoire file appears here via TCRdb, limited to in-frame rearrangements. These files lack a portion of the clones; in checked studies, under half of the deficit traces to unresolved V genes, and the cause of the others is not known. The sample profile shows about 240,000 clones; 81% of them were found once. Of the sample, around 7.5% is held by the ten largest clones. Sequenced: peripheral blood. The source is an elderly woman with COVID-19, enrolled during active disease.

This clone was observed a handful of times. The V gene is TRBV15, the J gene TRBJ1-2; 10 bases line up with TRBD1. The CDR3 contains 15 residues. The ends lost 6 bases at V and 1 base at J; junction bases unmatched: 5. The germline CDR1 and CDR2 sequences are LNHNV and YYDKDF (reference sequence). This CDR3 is CATRTGGISNYGYTF. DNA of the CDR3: TGTGCCACCAGGACAGGGGGCATAAGTAACTATGGCTACACCTTC.

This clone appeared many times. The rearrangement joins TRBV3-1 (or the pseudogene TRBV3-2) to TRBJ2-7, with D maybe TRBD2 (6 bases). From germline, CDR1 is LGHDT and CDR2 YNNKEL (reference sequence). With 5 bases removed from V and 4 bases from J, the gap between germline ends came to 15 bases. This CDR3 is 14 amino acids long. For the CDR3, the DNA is TGTGCCAGCAGCTGGGGAGGAAGGGGATACGAGCAGTACTTC. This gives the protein CASSWGGRGYEQYF.

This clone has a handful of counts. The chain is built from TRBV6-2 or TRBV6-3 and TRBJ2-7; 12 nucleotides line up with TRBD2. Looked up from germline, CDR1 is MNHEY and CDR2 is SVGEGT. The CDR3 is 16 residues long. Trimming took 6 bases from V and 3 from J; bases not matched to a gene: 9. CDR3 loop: CASSPRTSGKGYEQYF. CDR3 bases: TGTGCCAGCAGCCCTAGGACTAGCGGGAAAGGCTACGAGCAGTACTTC.

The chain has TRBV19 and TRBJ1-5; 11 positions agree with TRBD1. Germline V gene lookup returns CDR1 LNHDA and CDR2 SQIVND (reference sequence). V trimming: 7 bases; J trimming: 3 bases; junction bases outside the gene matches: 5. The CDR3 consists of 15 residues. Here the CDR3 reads CASIGTGGSNQPQHF. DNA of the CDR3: TGTGCCAGTATTGGGACAGGGGGTTCCAATCAGCCCCAGCATTTT. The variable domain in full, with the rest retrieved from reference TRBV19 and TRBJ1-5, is DGGITQSPKYLFRKEGQNVTLSCEQNLNHDAMYWYRQDPGQGLRLIYYSQIVNDFQKGDIAEGYSVSREKKESFPLTVTSAQKNPTAFYLCASIGTGGSNQPQHFGDGTRLSIL.

CDR3 in amino acids: CASSESGQGGLSNQPQHF. DNA of the CDR3: TGTGCCAGCAGTGAATCGGGACAGGGTGGCCTAAGCAATCAGCCCCAGCATTTT. The J gene is TRBJ1-5, the V gene TRBV2; 9 nucleotides agree with TRBD1. V lost 2 bases and J lost 1; bases outside the gene matches: 9. The germline V gene has CDR1 SNHLY and CDR2 FYNNEI. This CDR3 is 18 amino acids long.

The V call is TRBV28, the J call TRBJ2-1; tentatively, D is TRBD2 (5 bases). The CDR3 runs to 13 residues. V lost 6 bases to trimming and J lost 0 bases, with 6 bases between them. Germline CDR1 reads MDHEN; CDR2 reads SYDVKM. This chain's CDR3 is CASRGSSYNEQFF. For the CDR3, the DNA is TGTGCCAGCAGAGGGAGCTCCTACAATGAGCAGTTCTTC. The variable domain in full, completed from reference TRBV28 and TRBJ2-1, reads DVKVTQSSRYLVKRTGEKVFLECVQDMDHENMFWYRQDPGLGLRLIYFSYDVKMKEKGDIPEGYSVSREKKERFSLILESASTNQTSMYLCASRGSSYNEQFFGPGTRLTVL.

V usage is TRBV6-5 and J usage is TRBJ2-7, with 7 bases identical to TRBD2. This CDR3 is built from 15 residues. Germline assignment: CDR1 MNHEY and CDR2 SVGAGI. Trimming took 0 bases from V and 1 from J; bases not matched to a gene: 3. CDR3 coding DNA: TGTGCCAGCAGTTACTCGTCAGCGGGGTCCTACGAGCAGTACTTC. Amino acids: CASSYSSAGSYEQYF.

The CDR3 DNA sequence: TGTGCCAGCAGCTTGAGGGGGAATAGCAATCAGCCCCAGCATTTT. It is translated as CASSLRGNSNQPQHF. This rearrangement joins TRBV5-6 to TRBJ1-5, with D tentatively TRBD1 (6 bases). The CDR3 has 15 residues. Trimming shortened V by 1 base and J by 0 bases, and 8 bases separated the two germline ends. In germline, CDR1 is SGHDT, CDR2 YYEEEE.

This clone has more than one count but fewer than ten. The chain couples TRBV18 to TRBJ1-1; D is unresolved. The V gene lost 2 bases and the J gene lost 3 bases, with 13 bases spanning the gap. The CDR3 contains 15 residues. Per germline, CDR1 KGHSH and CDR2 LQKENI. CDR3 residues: CASSPVVGRDTEAFF. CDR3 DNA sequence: TGTGCCAGCTCACCAGTCGTTGGGCGCGACACTGAAGCTTTCTTT.

CDR3 DNA sequence: TGTGCCAGCAGGCCTGGGACAGCCAACTCCTACGAGCAGTACTTC. Its protein is CASRPGTANSYEQYF. The rearrangement uses TRBV6-5 and TRBJ2-7; 7 positions agree with TRBD1. CDR3 size: 15 residues. Germline loops: CDR1 MNHEY, CDR2 SVGAGI. The V and J ends lost 6 bases and 0 bases, in that order; junction bases with no gene match: 8.

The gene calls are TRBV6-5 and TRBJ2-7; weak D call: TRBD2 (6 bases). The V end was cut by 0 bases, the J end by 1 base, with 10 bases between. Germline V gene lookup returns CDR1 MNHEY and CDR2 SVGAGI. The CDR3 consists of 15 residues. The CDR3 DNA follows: TGTGCCAGCAGTTACTCGCCTAGCGAGTCCTACGAGCAGTACTTC. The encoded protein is CASSYSPSESYEQYF.

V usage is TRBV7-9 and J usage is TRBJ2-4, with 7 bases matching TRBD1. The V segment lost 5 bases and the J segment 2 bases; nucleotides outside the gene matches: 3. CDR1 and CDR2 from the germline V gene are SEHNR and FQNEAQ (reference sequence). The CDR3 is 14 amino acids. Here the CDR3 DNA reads TGTGCCAGCAGCCGGGGACAGTCCAAAAACATTCAGTACTTC. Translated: CASSRGQSKNIQYF.

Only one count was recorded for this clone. In DNA, the CDR3 is TGTGCCAGCAGCTCCCTTTATTCACTAGCGGGAGTCACAGATACGCAGTATTTT. It yields the protein CASSSLYSLAGVTDTQYF. This chain joins TRBV11-2 and TRBJ2-3, with 11 bases fitting TRBD2. The CDR3 has 18 amino acids. J was trimmed by 2 bases and V by 4 bases; bases with no gene match: 11. Per the germline V gene, CDR1 is SGHAT and CDR2 is FQNNGV.

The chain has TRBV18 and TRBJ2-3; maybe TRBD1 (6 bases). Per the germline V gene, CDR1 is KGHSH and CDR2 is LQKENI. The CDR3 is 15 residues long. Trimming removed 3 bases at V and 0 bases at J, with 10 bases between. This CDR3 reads CASSPGTLSTDTQYF. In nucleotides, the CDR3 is TGTGCCAGCTCACCGGGGACACTCAGCACAGATACGCAGTATTTT.

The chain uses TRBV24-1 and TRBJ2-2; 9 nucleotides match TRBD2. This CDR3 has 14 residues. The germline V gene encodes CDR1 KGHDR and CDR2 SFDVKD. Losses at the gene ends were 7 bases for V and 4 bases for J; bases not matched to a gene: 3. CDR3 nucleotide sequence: TGTGCCACCAGCGCGGGGGGGGGCACCGGGGAGCTGTTTTTT. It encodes CATSAGGGTGELFF.